This T cell receptor (beta chain) was obtained from a study of blood T cells in healthy people across ages. This clonotype was picked up one time. For the second PCR, which ran for about 7 to 11 cycles, a sample-barcoded 5' primer and a J-beta primer mix were used. TCRdb used MiXCR to reprocess the 5' RACE reads, holding one entry per CDR3 protein. In the table there are about 810,000 distinct CDR3 sequences, under 40% of which are singletons. Per the germline V gene, CDR1 is SGHRS and CDR2 is YFSETQ. The CDR3 covers 16 residues. After removal of 4 bases from V and 11 bases from J, the junction contained 18 bases not matched to a gene. At least 7 million PBMCs were isolated per sample.

The specimen was blood. The TCR sequence derives from a man aged 18 to 29 in good health. The rearrangement uses TRBV5-1 and TRBJ2-5; 9 nucleotides agree with TRBD1. In DNA, the CDR3 is TGCGCCAGCAGCATTCAGACAGGGGGGGCCTACAATGGGCAGTACTTC. Protein sequence: CASSIQTGGAYNGQYF.